Listed below are T cell receptor beta chains from one sample, sequenced in a study of patients and donors after allogeneic stem cell transplantation. From the RT-PCR reads, TCRdb called clonotypes with MiXCR, one entry per CDR3 protein. The sample carries approximately 88,000 distinct CDR3 sequences, less than 5% recorded once. The sample taken for sequencing was blood, either unsorted or a sorted T cell fraction (not recorded which). These receptors originate from a human donor who was either an allogeneic HSCT recipient or a stem cell or donor lymphocyte infusion donor (not recorded which). It is not recorded whose cells these are; they may come from a transplant donor. Both conserved end residues are part of each CDR3. Each record gives: clone size, J gene, V gene, D gene, CDR3 protein, CDR3 DNA. A D gene is named only where the DNA matches it firmly. Size is stated for part of the rows, as once, few or many counts, or as a class when the clone is expanded.

size: few; J: TRBJ2-7; V: TRBV6-6; D: -; CDR3: CASDPVGDHEQYF; DNA: TGTGCCAGCGATCCGGTCGGGGACCACGAGCAGTACTTC
size: few; J: TRBJ2-5; V: TRBV11-1; D: TRBD2; CDR3: CASSLSYLGAGGPIETQYF; DNA: TGTGCCAGCAGCTTATCGTACCTGGGGGCGGGAGGGCCGATAGAGACCCAGTACTTC
size: few; J: TRBJ1-2; V: TRBV11-2; D: TRBD1; CDR3: CASSPTGAWGYTF; DNA: TGTGCCAGCAGCCCCACAGGGGCATGGGGCTACACCTTC
size: many; J: TRBJ2-1; V: TRBV9; D: -; CDR3: CASSVDPSSLNEQFF; DNA: TGTGCCAGCAGCGTAGATCCTTCTAGCTTGAATGAGCAGTTCTTC
size: many; J: TRBJ2-7; V: TRBV5-1; D: TRBD1; CDR3: CASTDRDRRTYEQYF; DNA: TGCGCCAGCACAGACCGGGACAGGCGCACCTACGAGCAGTACTTC
size: many; J: TRBJ2-1; V: TRBV5-1; D: TRBD2; CDR3: CASSPRAGEGNEQFF; DNA: TGCGCCAGCAGCCCAAGGGCGGGAGAGGGAAATGAGCAGTTCTTC
size: -; J: TRBJ2-7; V: TRBV12-3/TRBV12-4; D: -; CDR3: CASSEQGTGYEQYF; DNA: TGTGCCAGCAGTGAACAGGGTACGGGGTACGAGCAGTACTTC
size: many; J: TRBJ2-5; V: TRBV2; D: -; CDR3: CASSVSRGQETQYF; DNA: TGTGCCAGCAGTGTTTCCCGGGGACAAGAGACCCAGTACTTC
size: many; J: TRBJ1-2; V: TRBV7-2; D: -; CDR3: CASSLGQGGYGYTF; DNA: TGTGCCAGCAGCTTAGGCCAGGGAGGCTATGGCTACACCTTC
size: -; J: TRBJ2-7; V: TRBV18; D: TRBD1; CDR3: CASSPGTGPAQYF; DNA: TGTGCCAGCTCACCAGGGACAGGGCCCGCGCAGTACTTC
size: many; J: TRBJ2-1; V: TRBV20-1; D: TRBD2; CDR3: CSAGNSGGSYNEQFF; DNA: TGCAGTGCTGGAAATAGCGGGGGCTCCTACAATGAGCAGTTCTTC
size: many; J: TRBJ2-3; V: TRBV7-9; D: TRBD2; CDR3: CAGRGGDTQYF; DNA: TGTGCCGGTCGCGGGGGTGATACGCAGTATTTT
size: many; J: TRBJ2-2; V: TRBV27; D: -; CDR3: CASSFGRTGELFF; DNA: TGTGCCAGCAGTTTTGGGAGGACCGGGGAGCTGTTTTTT
size: many; J: TRBJ1-4; V: TRBV9; D: -; CDR3: CASSVGGRQELFF; DNA: TGTGCCAGCAGCGTAGGAGGGCGACAGGAACTGTTTTTT
size: many; J: TRBJ2-7; V: TRBV12-3/TRBV12-4; D: -; CDR3: CASSSNREAYEQYF; DNA: TGTGCCAGCAGTTCCAACAGGGAAGCCTACGAGCAGTACTTC
size: many; J: TRBJ1-1; V: TRBV6-5; D: -; CDR3: CASSYSIDGGTEAFF; DNA: TGTGCCAGCAGTTACTCTATAGATGGGGGCACTGAAGCTTTCTTT
size: many; J: TRBJ2-1; V: TRBV28; D: TRBD1; CDR3: CASSPGTGKRNEQFF; DNA: TGTGCCAGCAGTCCCGGGACAGGGAAACGAAATGAGCAGTTCTTC
size: many; J: TRBJ2-1; V: TRBV5-1; D: TRBD2; CDR3: CASSLMAAGTSQLNEQFF; DNA: TGCGCCAGCAGCTTGATGGCCGCCGGGACTAGTCAGCTAAATGAGCAGTTCTTC
size: -; J: TRBJ2-7; V: TRBV5-1; D: -; CDR3: CASPTKGGDPYEQYF; DNA: TGCGCCAGCCCCACGAAGGGGGGCGATCCCTACGAGCAGTACTTC
size: -; J: TRBJ1-3; V: TRBV7-9; D: -; CDR3: CASSFGASSGNTIYF; DNA: TGTGCCAGCAGCTTCGGGGCGAGCTCTGGAAACACCATATATTTT
size: few; J: TRBJ2-1; V: TRBV4-2; D: -; CDR3: CASSHLDPGAFNEQFF; DNA: TGTGCCAGCAGCCATCTCGACCCGGGGGCTTTCAATGAGCAGTTCTTC
size: few; J: TRBJ1-1; V: TRBV27; D: -; CDR3: CASSFENEAFF; DNA: TGTGCCAGCAGTTTTGAGAATGAAGCTTTCTTT
size: many; J: TRBJ2-5; V: TRBV12-3/TRBV12-4; D: -; CDR3: CASSLDFAGATRETQYF; DNA: TGTGCCAGCAGTTTAGACTTTGCGGGGGCGACTAGGGAGACCCAGTACTTC
size: many; J: TRBJ2-7; V: TRBV3-1; D: -; CDR3: CASSQIGTRQYF; DNA: TGTGCCAGCAGCCAAATAGGGACACGGCAGTACTTC
size: -; J: TRBJ2-5; V: TRBV5-6; D: TRBD2; CDR3: CASSLISGGGETQYF; DNA: TGTGCCAGCAGCTTGATTAGCGGGGGTGGAGAGACCCAGTACTTC
size: many; J: TRBJ1-2; V: TRBV4-1; D: TRBD1; CDR3: CASSQGQDRDETF; DNA: TGCGCCAGCAGCCAAGGACAAGACAGGGATGAGACCTTC
size: many; J: TRBJ2-3; V: TRBV7-8; D: -; CDR3: CASSLQPSLSTDTQYF; DNA: TGTGCCAGCAGCTTACAGCCCTCCTTAAGCACAGATACGCAGTATTTT
size: many; J: TRBJ2-2; V: TRBV27; D: -; CDR3: CASSTRQRSNTGELFF; DNA: TGTGCCAGCAGTACTCGACAGAGATCGAACACCGGGGAGCTGTTTTTT
size: few; J: TRBJ2-7; V: TRBV5-8; D: -; CDR3: CASSLQRDEQYF; DNA: TGTGCCAGCAGCTTACAAAGGGACGAGCAGTACTTC
size: many; J: TRBJ1-1; V: TRBV5-1; D: -; CDR3: CASSPERRNTEAFF; DNA: TGCGCCAGCAGCCCCGAAAGGCGGAACACTGAAGCTTTCTTT
size: few; J: TRBJ2-2; V: TRBV7-2; D: -; CDR3: CASSAQLTGELFF; DNA: TGTGCCAGCAGCGCGCAGTTAACCGGGGAGCTGTTTTTT
size: few; J: TRBJ2-3; V: TRBV7-3; D: -; CDR3: CASRGGPADTQYF; DNA: TGTGCCAGCAGAGGCGGGCCCGCAGATACGCAGTATTTT
size: many; J: TRBJ2-7; V: TRBV5-5; D: -; CDR3: CASSLAGTTYEQYF; DNA: TGTGCCAGCAGCTTGGCCGGGACAACCTACGAGCAGTACTTC
size: many; J: TRBJ2-5; V: TRBV7-3; D: -; CDR3: CASSLTIPRVPQETQYF; DNA: TGTGCCAGCAGCTTAACTATTCCCAGGGTTCCCCAAGAGACCCAGTACTTC
size: many; J: TRBJ1-4; V: TRBV7-2; D: TRBD1; CDR3: CASSHGTANEKLFF; DNA: TGTGCCAGCAGCCACGGGACAGCTAATGAAAAACTGTTTTTT
size: few; J: TRBJ2-1; V: TRBV6-1; D: -; CDR3: CASTPGRTYNEQFF; DNA: TGTGCCAGCACCCCGGGACGAACCTACAATGAGCAGTTCTTC
size: many; J: TRBJ2-7; V: TRBV5-1; D: -; CDR3: CASSLLQGTYEQYF; DNA: TGCGCCAGCAGCTTGTTACAGGGTACCTACGAGCAGTACTTC
size: few; J: TRBJ2-2; V: TRBV9; D: TRBD2; CDR3: CASSVEAGVWAGELFF; DNA: TGTGCCAGCAGCGTAGAAGCGGGGGTTTGGGCCGGGGAGCTGTTTTTT
size: once; J: TRBJ2-7; V: TRBV30; D: -; CDR3: CARHGREQYF; DNA: TGTGCAAGACACGGCCGCGAGCAGTACTTC
size: -; J: TRBJ1-6; V: TRBV19; D: -; CDR3: CASSTNRDQVSPLHF; DNA: TGTGCCAGTAGTACAAACAGGGATCAAGTTTCACCCCTCCACTTT
size: -; J: TRBJ2-5; V: TRBV30; D: TRBD1; CDR3: CAWSVLGTAKETQYF; DNA: TGTGCCTGGAGTGTACTCGGGACAGCTAAAGAGACCCAGTACTTC
size: -; J: TRBJ2-7; V: TRBV6-2/TRBV6-3; D: TRBD1; CDR3: CASRLDREFYEQYF; DNA: TGTGCCAGCAGACTGGACAGGGAATTCTACGAGCAGTACTTC